The rows below give T cell receptor beta chains drawn from one sample of a study of human T cells and chemical hapten exposure. Using its own MiXCR run on the RACE reads, TCRdb lists one record per CDR3 protein. This table holds 85,000 to 130,000 distinct CDR3 sequences, 10% to 15% found once. The sequencing used whole blood, collected in connection with sensitization to the hapten diphenylcyclopropenone (DPC). All receptors derive from a woman aged 45-65 years with alopecia areata. Some clones in this sample may be carry-over from other donors' samples. CDR3s include the opening cysteine and the closing phenylalanine or tryptophan. Fields, in order: clone size, V gene, D gene, J gene, CDR3 DNA, CDR3 protein. The D gene is left open where the match is weak. Expanded clones are given a class, and other clones once, few, many or no size at all.

abundance: many; v_gene: TRBV29-1; d_gene: -; j_gene: TRBJ2-5; CDR3nt: TGCAGCTCAATAATCCAGGTTCTAGGAGAGACCCAGTACTTC; CDR3aa: CSSIIQVLGETQYF
abundance: few; v_gene: TRBV20-1; d_gene: -; j_gene: TRBJ2-4; CDR3nt: TGCAGTGCGCCGGGACGACCCGGTCACATTCAGTACTTC; CDR3aa: CSAPGRPGHIQYF
abundance: few; v_gene: TRBV28; d_gene: -; j_gene: TRBJ2-7; CDR3nt: TGTGCCAGCAGCTCCCCGGGACTTACCTACGAGCAGTACTTC; CDR3aa: CASSSPGLTYEQYF
abundance: -; v_gene: TRBV7-9; d_gene: -; j_gene: TRBJ2-7; CDR3nt: TGTGCCAGCAGCTTAACGGGGCTGGCGGATTACGAGCAGTACTTC; CDR3aa: CASSLTGLADYEQYF
abundance: -; v_gene: TRBV7-9; d_gene: -; j_gene: TRBJ2-7; CDR3nt: TGTGCCAGCAGCCCCGGGACCCACCCAAGGAAGCAGTACTTC; CDR3aa: CASSPGTHPRKQYF
abundance: -; v_gene: TRBV7-2; d_gene: -; j_gene: TRBJ2-3; CDR3nt: TGTGCCAGCAGCTTATCCAGAGTCAGCACAGATACGCAGTATTTT; CDR3aa: CASSLSRVSTDTQYF
abundance: few; v_gene: TRBV5-1; d_gene: -; j_gene: TRBJ2-2; CDR3nt: TGCGCCAGCAGCTTGGCCCTATCCGGGGAGCTGTTTTTT; CDR3aa: CASSLALSGELFF
abundance: -; v_gene: TRBV28; d_gene: -; j_gene: TRBJ1-3; CDR3nt: TGTGCCAGCAGTTTACCAGGGGTCGGAAACACCATATATTTT; CDR3aa: CASSLPGVGNTIYF
abundance: -; v_gene: TRBV19; d_gene: TRBD2; j_gene: TRBJ2-6; CDR3nt: TGTGCCAGTAGTAAGACTAGCGCCGGGGCCAACGTCCTGACTTTC; CDR3aa: CASSKTSAGANVLTF
abundance: -; v_gene: TRBV6-5; d_gene: -; j_gene: TRBJ2-5; CDR3nt: TGTGCCAGCAGTTACTCGAGGACCAGGGGCACCGAGACCCAGTACTTC; CDR3aa: CASSYSRTRGTETQYF
abundance: few; v_gene: TRBV15; d_gene: -; j_gene: TRBJ2-1; CDR3nt: TGTGCCACCAGCAGGGACAATGGGGGCAATGAGCAGTTCTTC; CDR3aa: CATSRDNGGNEQFF
abundance: -; v_gene: TRBV18; d_gene: TRBD1; j_gene: TRBJ2-2; CDR3nt: TGTGCCAGCTCACGCCGACAGGGGAACACCGGGGAGCTGTTTTTT; CDR3aa: CASSRRQGNTGELFF
abundance: few; v_gene: TRBV12-3/TRBV12-4; d_gene: TRBD2; j_gene: TRBJ2-1; CDR3nt: TGTGCCAGCAGGTCAGGGCCCGGACTAGCGGGAGGCCCTTCCGACAATGAGCAGTTCTTC; CDR3aa: CASRSGPGLAGGPSDNEQFF
abundance: few; v_gene: TRBV28; d_gene: -; j_gene: TRBJ2-2; CDR3nt: TGTGCCAGCACCCAGGGAGGCGCGAACACCGGGGAGCTGTTTTTT; CDR3aa: CASTQGGANTGELFF
abundance: many; v_gene: TRBV6-4; d_gene: -; j_gene: TRBJ2-1; CDR3nt: TGTGCCAGCAGACCGACAGTTTCCTACAATGAGCAGTTCTTC; CDR3aa: CASRPTVSYNEQFF
abundance: -; v_gene: TRBV6-1; d_gene: TRBD2; j_gene: TRBJ2-7; CDR3nt: TGTGCCAGCAGTAGCCCGGGACTAGCGGGGTCCGAGCAGTACTTC; CDR3aa: CASSSPGLAGSEQYF
abundance: many; v_gene: TRBV7-9; d_gene: -; j_gene: TRBJ1-1; CDR3nt: TGTGCCAGCAGCTTTCGGCTCGACGTGAACACTGAAGCTTTCTTT; CDR3aa: CASSFRLDVNTEAFF
abundance: many; v_gene: TRBV5-1; d_gene: -; j_gene: TRBJ2-2; CDR3nt: TGCGCCAGCAGCCCCGACGGATCCTACGGGGAGCTGTTTTTT; CDR3aa: CASSPDGSYGELFF
abundance: many; v_gene: TRBV7-2; d_gene: -; j_gene: TRBJ2-3; CDR3nt: TGTGCCAGCAGCCGGGCCGGTTTTGGGGGGACGCAGTATTTT; CDR3aa: CASSRAGFGGTQYF
abundance: few; v_gene: TRBV27; d_gene: TRBD2; j_gene: TRBJ2-7; CDR3nt: TGTGCCAGCAGTGAAACTAGCGGGAGGCCCTCCTACGAGCAGTACTTC; CDR3aa: CASSETSGRPSYEQYF
abundance: -; v_gene: TRBV7-2; d_gene: -; j_gene: TRBJ2-3; CDR3nt: TGTGCCAGCAGCTTAGTGTTGACATCTAGCACAGATACGCAGTATTTT; CDR3aa: CASSLVLTSSTDTQYF
abundance: few; v_gene: TRBV11-2; d_gene: -; j_gene: TRBJ1-4; CDR3nt: TGTGCCAGCAGCTTAAACGGACAGCTTGGTCCCTATGAAAAACTGTTTTTT; CDR3aa: CASSLNGQLGPYEKLFF
abundance: many; v_gene: TRBV7-6; d_gene: TRBD2; j_gene: TRBJ2-1; CDR3nt: TGTGCCAGCAGCGCGCAGCGGGAGGGACACAATGAGCAGTTCTTC; CDR3aa: CASSAQREGHNEQFF
abundance: few; v_gene: TRBV16; d_gene: -; j_gene: TRBJ2-1; CDR3nt: TGTGCCAGCAGCCTAAAAGGGCGGTATGAGCAGTTCTTC; CDR3aa: CASSLKGRYEQFF
abundance: -; v_gene: TRBV7-6; d_gene: -; j_gene: TRBJ1-2; CDR3nt: TGTGCCAGCAGCTTAGTTTCCGGGGAAGCTAACTATGGCTACACCTTC; CDR3aa: CASSLVSGEANYGYTF
abundance: -; v_gene: TRBV28; d_gene: TRBD2; j_gene: TRBJ2-3; CDR3nt: TGTGCCAGCAGTTTACCAAGCGTCGGGGGGACGGATACGCAGTATTTT; CDR3aa: CASSLPSVGGTDTQYF
abundance: many; v_gene: TRBV28; d_gene: -; j_gene: TRBJ2-7; CDR3nt: TGTGCCAGCAGGGCTAACGAGCAGTACTTC; CDR3aa: CASRANEQYF
abundance: -; v_gene: TRBV7-9; d_gene: -; j_gene: TRBJ2-7; CDR3nt: TGTGCCAGCAGCCAGGGCATCCCCTACGAGCAGTACTTC; CDR3aa: CASSQGIPYEQYF
abundance: many; v_gene: TRBV7-2; d_gene: -; j_gene: TRBJ2-2; CDR3nt: TGTGCCAGCAGCTTCGGGACCTCGAACACCGGGGAGCTGTTTTTT; CDR3aa: CASSFGTSNTGELFF
abundance: -; v_gene: TRBV20-1; d_gene: -; j_gene: TRBJ1-2; CDR3nt: TGCAGTGCTAGAGAATACACAGGGTCCGGCTACACCTTC; CDR3aa: CSAREYTGSGYTF
abundance: -; v_gene: TRBV3-1; d_gene: TRBD1; j_gene: TRBJ1-2; CDR3nt: TGTGCCAGCAGCCACCCCACGGGGGACAGGGGGAACTATGGCTACACCTTC; CDR3aa: CASSHPTGDRGNYGYTF
abundance: few; v_gene: TRBV28; d_gene: TRBD2; j_gene: TRBJ2-1; CDR3nt: TGTGCCAGCAGGCATCTAGCGGGAGCCTACAATGAGCAGTTCTTC; CDR3aa: CASRHLAGAYNEQFF
abundance: -; v_gene: TRBV9; d_gene: -; j_gene: TRBJ1-1; CDR3nt: TGTGCCAGCAGCGTAGCTAGGTCGGCGGTTGAAGCTTTCTTT; CDR3aa: CASSVARSAVEAFF
abundance: few; v_gene: TRBV6-5; d_gene: -; j_gene: TRBJ2-7; CDR3nt: TGTGCCAGCAGTTACTCGTACAGCTACGAGCAGTACTTC; CDR3aa: CASSYSYSYEQYF
abundance: few; v_gene: TRBV6-2/TRBV6-3; d_gene: -; j_gene: TRBJ2-1; CDR3nt: TGTGCCAGCAGTTATTACGGTAGGGGAGGTTCCTACAATGAGCAGTTCTTC; CDR3aa: CASSYYGRGGSYNEQFF